This TCR beta chain was identified in a study of neurological immune-mediated disorders. The authors produced cDNA by 5'RACE using 10-nucleotide random UMIs. From the 5' RACE reads, TCRdb called clonotypes with MiXCR, one entry per CDR3 protein. The table lists roughly 56,000 distinct CDR3 sequences, approximately 10% of them singletons. The controls, all healthy individuals, were blood bank volunteers in Maryland, USA. V lost 3 bases to trimming and J lost 0 bases; unmatched junction nucleotides: 17. The CDR3 is 20 residues long. The germline V gene encodes CDR1 SGHRS and CDR2 YFSETQ. This clonotype was seen repeatedly, ten times or more.

The rearrangement uses TRBV5-1 and TRBJ2-3; TRBD2 matches 9 bases. The sequenced material came from PBMCs. This TCR was recovered from a man between 60 and 75 years old in good health. CDR3 sequence: CASSSPGSRGGVMSTDTQYF. DNA for the CDR3: TGCGCCAGCAGCTCACCAGGTTCGCGGGGGGGCGTCATGAGCACAGATACGCAGTATTTT.